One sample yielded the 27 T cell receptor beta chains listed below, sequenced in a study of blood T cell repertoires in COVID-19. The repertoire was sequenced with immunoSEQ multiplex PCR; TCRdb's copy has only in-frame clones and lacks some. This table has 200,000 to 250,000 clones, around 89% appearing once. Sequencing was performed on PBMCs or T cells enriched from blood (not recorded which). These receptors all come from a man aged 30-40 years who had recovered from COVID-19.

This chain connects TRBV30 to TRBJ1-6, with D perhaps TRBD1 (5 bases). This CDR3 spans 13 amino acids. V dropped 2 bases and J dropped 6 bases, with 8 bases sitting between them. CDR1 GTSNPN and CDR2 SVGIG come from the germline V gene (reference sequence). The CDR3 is CAWSPDSNSPLHF. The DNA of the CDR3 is TGTGCCTGGAGTCCAGACAGTAATTCACCCCTCCACTTT.

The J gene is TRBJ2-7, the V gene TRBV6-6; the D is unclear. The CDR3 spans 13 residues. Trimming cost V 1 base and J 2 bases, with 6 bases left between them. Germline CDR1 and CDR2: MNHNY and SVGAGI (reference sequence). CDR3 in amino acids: CASSYYRAYEQYF. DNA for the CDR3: TGTGCCAGCAGTTACTACCGAGCCTACGAGCAGTACTTC.

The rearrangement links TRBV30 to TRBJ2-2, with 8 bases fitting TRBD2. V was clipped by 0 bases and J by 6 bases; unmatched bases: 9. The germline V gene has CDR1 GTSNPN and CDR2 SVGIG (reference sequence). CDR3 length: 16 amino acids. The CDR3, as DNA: TGTGCCTGGAGTGTCCCCTTCGGGAGGGGAGCCGGGGAGCTGTTTTTT. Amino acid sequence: CAWSVPFGRGAGELFF. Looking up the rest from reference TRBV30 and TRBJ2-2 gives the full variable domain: SQTIHQWPATLVQPVGSPLSLECTVEGTSNPNLYWYRQAAGRGLQLLFYSVGIGQISSEVPQNLSASRPQDRQFILSSKKLLLSDSGFYLCAWSVPFGRGAGELFFGEGSRLTVL.

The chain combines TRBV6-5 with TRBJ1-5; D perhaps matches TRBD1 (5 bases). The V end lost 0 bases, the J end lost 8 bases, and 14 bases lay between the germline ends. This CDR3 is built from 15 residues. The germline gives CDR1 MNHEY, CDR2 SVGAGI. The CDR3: CASSYSNWGTEPQHF. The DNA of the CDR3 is TGTGCCAGCAGTTACTCGAACTGGGGCACGGAGCCCCAGCATTTT.

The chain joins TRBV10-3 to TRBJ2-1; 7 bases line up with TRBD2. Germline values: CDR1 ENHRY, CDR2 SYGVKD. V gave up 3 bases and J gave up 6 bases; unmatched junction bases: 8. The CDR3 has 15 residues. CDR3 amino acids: CAISESGTTSNEQFF. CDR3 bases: TGTGCCATCAGTGAATCCGGGACTACAAGCAATGAGCAGTTCTTC.

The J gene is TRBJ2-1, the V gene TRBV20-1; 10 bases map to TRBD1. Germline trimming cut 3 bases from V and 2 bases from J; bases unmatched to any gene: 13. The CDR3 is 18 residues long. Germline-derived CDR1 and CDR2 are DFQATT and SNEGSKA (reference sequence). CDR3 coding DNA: TGCAGTGCTAGTGAGGGACAGGGGAACTTTATTCCCTACAATGAGCAGTTCTTC. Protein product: CSASEGQGNFIPYNEQFF.

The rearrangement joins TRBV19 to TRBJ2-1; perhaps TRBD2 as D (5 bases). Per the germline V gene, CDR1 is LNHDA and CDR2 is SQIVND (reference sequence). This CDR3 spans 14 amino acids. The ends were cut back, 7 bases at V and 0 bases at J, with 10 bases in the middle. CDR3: CASNLAVSYNEQFF. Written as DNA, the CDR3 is TGTGCCAGTAACCTAGCCGTCTCCTACAATGAGCAGTTCTTC.

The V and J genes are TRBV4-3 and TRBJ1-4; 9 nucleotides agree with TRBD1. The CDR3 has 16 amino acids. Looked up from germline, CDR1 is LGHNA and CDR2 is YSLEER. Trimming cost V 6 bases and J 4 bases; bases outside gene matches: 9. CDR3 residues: CASRAGQGANNEKLFF. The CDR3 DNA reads TGCGCCAGCAGAGCGGGACAGGGTGCGAATAATGAAAAACTGTTTTTT.

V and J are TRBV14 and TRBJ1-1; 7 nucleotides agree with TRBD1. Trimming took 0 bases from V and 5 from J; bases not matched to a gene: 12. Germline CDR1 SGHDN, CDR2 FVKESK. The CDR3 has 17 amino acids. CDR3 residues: CASSQERTGVLSTEAFF. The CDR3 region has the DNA TGTGCCAGCAGCCAAGAGAGAACAGGGGTTTTATCGACTGAAGCTTTCTTT.

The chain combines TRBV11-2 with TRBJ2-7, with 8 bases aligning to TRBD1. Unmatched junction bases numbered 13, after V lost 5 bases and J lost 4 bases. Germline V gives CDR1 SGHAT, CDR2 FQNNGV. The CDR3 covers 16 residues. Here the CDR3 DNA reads TGTGCCAGCAGCCCAAGAGGACAGGGTGGAGGGTACGAGCAGTACTTC. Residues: CASSPRGQGGGYEQYF.

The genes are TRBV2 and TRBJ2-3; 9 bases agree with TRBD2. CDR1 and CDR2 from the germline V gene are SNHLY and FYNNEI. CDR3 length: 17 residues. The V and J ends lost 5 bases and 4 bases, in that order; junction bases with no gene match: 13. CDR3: CASSSLAGSFPPDTQYF. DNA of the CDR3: TGTGCCAGCAGTTCCCTAGCGGGATCCTTCCCCCCAGATACGCAGTATTTT.

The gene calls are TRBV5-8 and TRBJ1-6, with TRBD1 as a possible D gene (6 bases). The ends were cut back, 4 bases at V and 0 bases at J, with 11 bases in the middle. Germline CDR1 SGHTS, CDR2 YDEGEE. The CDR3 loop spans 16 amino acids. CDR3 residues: CASSQGLSSYNSPLHF. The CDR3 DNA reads TGTGCCAGCAGCCAGGGGCTGAGCTCCTATAATTCACCCCTCCACTTT.

This CDR3 reads CASRLDRTEAFF. CDR3 sequence (DNA): TGTGCCAGCAGGCTAGACAGAACTGAAGCTTTCTTT. The chain is built from TRBV11-2 and TRBJ1-1; D is possibly TRBD1 (5 bases). Germline V gives CDR1 SGHAT, CDR2 FQNNGV. The CDR3 spans 12 residues. V gave up 6 bases and J gave up 5 bases, with 10 bases separating them. Full variable domain (rest looked up from reference TRBV11-2 and TRBJ1-1): EAGVAQSPRYKIIEKRQSVAFWCNPISGHATLYWYQQILGQGPKLLIQFQNNGVVDDSQLPKDRFSAERLKGVDSTLKIQPAKLEDSAVYLCASRLDRTEAFFGQGTRLTVV.

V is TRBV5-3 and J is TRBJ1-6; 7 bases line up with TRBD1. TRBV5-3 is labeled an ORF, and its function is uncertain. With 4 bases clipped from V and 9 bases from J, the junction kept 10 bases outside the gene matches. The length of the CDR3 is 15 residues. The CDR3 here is CARSRNDREGSPLHF. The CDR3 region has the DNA TGTGCCAGAAGCCGAAATGACAGGGAAGGTTCACCCCTCCACTTT.

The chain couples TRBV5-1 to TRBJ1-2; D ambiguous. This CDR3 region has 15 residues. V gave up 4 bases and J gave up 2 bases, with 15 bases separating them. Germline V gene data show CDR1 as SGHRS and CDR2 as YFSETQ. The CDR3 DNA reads TGCGCCAGCAGCCCGGAGGGCATTCCCAACTATGGCTACACCTTC. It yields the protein CASSPEGIPNYGYTF.

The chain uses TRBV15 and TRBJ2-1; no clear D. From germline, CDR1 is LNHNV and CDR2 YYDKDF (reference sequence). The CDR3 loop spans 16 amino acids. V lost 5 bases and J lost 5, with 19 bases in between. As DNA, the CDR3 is TGTGCCACCAGCCTGACCCGGGTCTCAACCAACAATGAGCAGTTCTTC. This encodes CATSLTRVSTNNEQFF.

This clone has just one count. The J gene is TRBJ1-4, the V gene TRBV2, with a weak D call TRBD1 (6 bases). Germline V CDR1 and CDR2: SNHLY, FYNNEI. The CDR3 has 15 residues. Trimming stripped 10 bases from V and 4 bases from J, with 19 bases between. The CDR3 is CAIPPPTGVNEKLFF. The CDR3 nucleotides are TGTGCCATCCCACCACCGACAGGAGTTAATGAAAAACTGTTTTTT.

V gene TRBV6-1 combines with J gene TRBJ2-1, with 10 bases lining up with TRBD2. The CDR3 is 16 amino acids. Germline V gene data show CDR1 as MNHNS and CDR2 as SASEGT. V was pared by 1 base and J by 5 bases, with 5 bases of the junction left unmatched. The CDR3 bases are TGTGCCAGCAGTGAAGGAGCGGGGGGGGGAGACAATGAGCAGTTCTTC. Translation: CASSEGAGGGDNEQFF.

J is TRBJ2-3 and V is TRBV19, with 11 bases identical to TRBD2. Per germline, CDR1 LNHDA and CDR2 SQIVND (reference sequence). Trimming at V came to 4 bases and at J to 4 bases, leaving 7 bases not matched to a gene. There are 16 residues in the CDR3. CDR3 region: CASSTQTSGAADTQYF. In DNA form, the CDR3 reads TGTGCCAGTAGTACCCAGACTAGCGGGGCAGCAGATACGCAGTATTTT.

This chain's CDR3 is CASRRRGADNSPLHF. The CDR3 coding sequence is TGTGCCAGCCGCCGCCGGGGGGCGGATAATTCACCCCTCCACTTT. The chain uses TRBV19 and TRBJ1-6, with a possible D match to TRBD1 (6 bases). Looked up from germline, CDR1 is LNHDA and CDR2 is SQIVND (reference sequence). V was cut by 9 bases and J by 5 bases, with 17 bases left in between. This CDR3 has 15 amino acids.

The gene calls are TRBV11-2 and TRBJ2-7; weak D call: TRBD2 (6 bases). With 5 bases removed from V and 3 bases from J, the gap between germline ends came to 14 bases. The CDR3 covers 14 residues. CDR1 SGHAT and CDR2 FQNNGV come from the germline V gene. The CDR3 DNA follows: TGTGCCAGCAGCCCCGGGACTTTTGACTACGAGCAGTACTTC. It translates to CASSPGTFDYEQYF.

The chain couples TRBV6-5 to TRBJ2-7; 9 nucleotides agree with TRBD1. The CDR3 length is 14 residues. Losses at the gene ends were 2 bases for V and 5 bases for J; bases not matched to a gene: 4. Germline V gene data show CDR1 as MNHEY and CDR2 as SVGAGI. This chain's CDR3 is CASSYRGQGNEQYF. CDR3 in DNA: TGTGCCAGCAGTTACAGGGGACAGGGAAACGAGCAGTACTTC.

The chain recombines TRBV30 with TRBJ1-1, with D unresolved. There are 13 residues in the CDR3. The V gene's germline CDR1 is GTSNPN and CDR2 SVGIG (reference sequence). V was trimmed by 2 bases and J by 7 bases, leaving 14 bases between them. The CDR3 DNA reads TGTGCCTGGAGTTCTGGGGTAGGAGGTGAAGCTTTCTTT. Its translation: CAWSSGVGGEAFF. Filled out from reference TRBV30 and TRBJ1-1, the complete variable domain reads SQTIHQWPATLVQPVGSPLSLECTVEGTSNPNLYWYRQAAGRGLQLLFYSVGIGQISSEVPQNLSASRPQDRQFILSSKKLLLSDSGFYLCAWSSGVGGEAFFGQGTRLTVV.

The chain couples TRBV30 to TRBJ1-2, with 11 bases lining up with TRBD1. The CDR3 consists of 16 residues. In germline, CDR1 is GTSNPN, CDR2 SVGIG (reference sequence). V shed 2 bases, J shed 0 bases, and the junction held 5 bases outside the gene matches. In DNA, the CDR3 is TGTGCCTGGAGTACGGGACAGGGGGTATCTAACTATGGCTACACCTTC. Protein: CAWSTGQGVSNYGYTF. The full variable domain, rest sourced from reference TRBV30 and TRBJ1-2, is SQTIHQWPATLVQPVGSPLSLECTVEGTSNPNLYWYRQAAGRGLQLLFYSVGIGQISSEVPQNLSASRPQDRQFILSSKKLLLSDSGFYLCAWSTGQGVSNYGYTFGSGTRLTVV.

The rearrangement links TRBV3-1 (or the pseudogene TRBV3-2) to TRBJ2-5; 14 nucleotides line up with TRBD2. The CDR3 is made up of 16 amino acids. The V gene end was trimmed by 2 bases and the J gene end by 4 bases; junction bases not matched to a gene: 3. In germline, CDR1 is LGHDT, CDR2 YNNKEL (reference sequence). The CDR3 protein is CASSQRTSGGRETQYF. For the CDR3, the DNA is TGTGCCAGCAGCCAAAGGACTAGCGGGGGGAGAGAGACCCAGTACTTC.

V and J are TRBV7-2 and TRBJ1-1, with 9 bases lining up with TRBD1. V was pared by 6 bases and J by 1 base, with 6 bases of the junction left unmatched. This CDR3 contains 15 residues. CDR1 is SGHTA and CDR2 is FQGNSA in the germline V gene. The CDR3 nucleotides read TGTGCCAGCAGGACTAGGACAGGGGAGAACACTGAAGCTTTCTTT. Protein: CASRTRTGENTEAFF.

DNA of the CDR3: TGTGCCAGCAGCGTTACCCGGGACATTAATGAAAAACTGTTTTTT. It encodes CASSVTRDINEKLFF. This chain connects TRBV25-1 to TRBJ1-4, with a weak D call TRBD1 (6 bases). Trimming removed 6 bases from V and 4 bases from J, with 15 bases in between. Per the germline V gene, CDR1 is MGHDK and CDR2 is SYGVNS. The CDR3 is made up of 15 amino acids. Full variable domain (outside the CDR3, taken from reference TRBV25-1 and TRBJ1-4): EADIYQTPRYLVIGTGKKITLECSQTMGHDKMYWYQQDPGMELHLIHYSYGVNSTEKGDLSSESTVSRIRTEHFPLTLESARPSHTSQYLCASSVTRDINEKLFFGSGTQLSVL.